The rows below give T cell receptor beta chains drawn from one sample of a study of T cell clonotyping in hematopoietic cell transplantation. TCRdb keeps only in-frame clones here, not all; method: immunoSEQ multiplex PCR. The repertoire holds 25,000 to 30,000 clones, with just over 90% as singletons. The specimen comprised peripheral blood mononuclear cells, sampled before stem cell transplant. The receptors were sampled from a man between 45 and 60 years old with acute myeloid leukemia. Some clones in this sample may be carry-over from other donors' samples. The CDR3 runs from the conserved cysteine through the conserved F or W. Fields, in order: clone size, D gene, J gene, V gene, CDR3 DNA, CDR3 protein. A D gene is named only where the DNA matches it firmly. Where a row states a size, it is once, few, many or the class of an expanded clone; other rows omit it.

clone size: -; D gene: -; J gene: TRBJ1-1; V gene: TRBV6-6; CDR3 DNA: TGTGCCAGCAGTTACGGGGGGGGGACTGAAGCTTTCTTT; CDR3 protein: CASSYGGGTEAFF
clone size: -; D gene: -; J gene: TRBJ2-2; V gene: TRBV4-1; CDR3 DNA: TGCGCCAGCAGCTATATGCGAGGGGCGACCGGGGAGCTGTTTTTT; CDR3 protein: CASSYMRGATGELFF
clone size: -; D gene: -; J gene: TRBJ1-4; V gene: TRBV15; CDR3 DNA: TGTGCCACCAGCACCCAGACGCAGGGAGGGGAAAAACTGTTTTTT; CDR3 protein: CATSTQTQGGEKLFF
clone size: -; D gene: -; J gene: TRBJ1-2; V gene: TRBV6-6; CDR3 DNA: TGTGCCAGCAGTTACGAAGGTTCTAACTATGGCTACACCTTC; CDR3 protein: CASSYEGSNYGYTF
clone size: -; D gene: -; J gene: TRBJ2-7; V gene: TRBV7-2; CDR3 DNA: TGTGCCAGCACCCACGAGCAGTACTTC; CDR3 protein: CASTHEQYF
clone size: once; D gene: -; J gene: TRBJ1-1; V gene: TRBV10-3; CDR3 DNA: TGTGCCATCAGTGAGACAGGGCGAGAAACTGAAGCTTTCTTT; CDR3 protein: CAISETGRETEAFF
clone size: -; D gene: -; J gene: TRBJ2-7; V gene: TRBV9; CDR3 DNA: TGTGCCAGCAGCGCCCTGGGGTTTTCGGAGCAGTACTTC; CDR3 protein: CASSALGFSEQYF
clone size: -; D gene: -; J gene: TRBJ2-7; V gene: TRBV4-3; CDR3 DNA: TGCGCCAGCAGCCGGGTCAGCGGCCGCGGCTCCTACGAGCAGTACTTC; CDR3 protein: CASSRVSGRGSYEQYF
clone size: -; D gene: -; J gene: TRBJ2-7; V gene: TRBV30; CDR3 DNA: TGTGCCTGGAGTACCACTAACGAGCAGTACTTC; CDR3 protein: CAWSTTNEQYF
clone size: -; D gene: TRBD1; J gene: TRBJ2-7; V gene: TRBV27; CDR3 DNA: TGTGCCAGCAGTTTAAGGAGACAGGGCCCCTACGAGCAGTACTTC; CDR3 protein: CASSLRRQGPYEQYF
clone size: once; D gene: -; J gene: TRBJ1-5; V gene: TRBV5-4; CDR3 DNA: TGTGCCAGCAGCTTGAATCCCGGTGGGGGTCCCCAGCATTTT; CDR3 protein: CASSLNPGGGPQHF
clone size: -; D gene: -; J gene: TRBJ1-5; V gene: TRBV14; CDR3 DNA: TGTGCCAGCAGCCAAGAATGGGGAGATAGCAATCAGCCCCAGCATTTT; CDR3 protein: CASSQEWGDSNQPQHF
clone size: few; D gene: TRBD2; J gene: TRBJ2-1; V gene: TRBV18; CDR3 DNA: TGTGCCAGCTCCCTCGGGACTAGACGTAATGAGCAGTTCTTC; CDR3 protein: CASSLGTRRNEQFF
clone size: -; D gene: -; J gene: TRBJ2-1; V gene: TRBV2; CDR3 DNA: TGTGCCAGCAGATATTCGGGACTCTCGATGGGGCTGTCCTACAATGAGCAGTTCTTC; CDR3 protein: CASRYSGLSMGLSYNEQFF
clone size: -; D gene: -; J gene: TRBJ2-7; V gene: TRBV7-3; CDR3 DNA: TGTGCCAGCAGCTCCTTCCAAGGGGGAGAGCAGTACTTC; CDR3 protein: CASSSFQGGEQYF
clone size: -; D gene: TRBD1; J gene: TRBJ2-7; V gene: TRBV29-1; CDR3 DNA: TGCAGCGTTGAGGCTTGGACAGGCTCCTACGAGCAGTACTTC; CDR3 protein: CSVEAWTGSYEQYF
clone size: -; D gene: -; J gene: TRBJ2-1; V gene: TRBV9; CDR3 DNA: TGTGCCAGCAGCGTAGGACAGAATGAGCAGTTCTTC; CDR3 protein: CASSVGQNEQFF
clone size: -; D gene: TRBD2; J gene: TRBJ2-1; V gene: TRBV27; CDR3 DNA: TGTGCCACTGGGACTAGCGGGAGTTATAATGAGCAGTTCTTC; CDR3 protein: CATGTSGSYNEQFF
clone size: -; D gene: -; J gene: TRBJ1-1; V gene: TRBV2; CDR3 DNA: TGTGCCAGCGTCCCAGAATTGAACACTGAAGCTTTCTTT; CDR3 protein: CASVPELNTEAFF
clone size: -; D gene: -; J gene: TRBJ1-5; V gene: TRBV1; CDR3 DNA: TGCACCAGCAGTCCGCAACCAGGTCTGGACGGGAATAGCAATCAGCCCCAGCATTTT; CDR3 protein: CTSSPQPGLDGNSNQPQHF
clone size: -; D gene: TRBD2; J gene: TRBJ2-2; V gene: TRBV7-2; CDR3 DNA: TGTGCCAGCACCAGGGCTAGCGGCTTCGCGAACACCGGGGAGCTGTTTTTT; CDR3 protein: CASTRASGFANTGELFF
clone size: -; D gene: -; J gene: TRBJ2-7; V gene: TRBV28; CDR3 DNA: TGTGCCAGCAGTTTCTCGCTAACCTACGAGCAGTACTTC; CDR3 protein: CASSFSLTYEQYF
clone size: -; D gene: -; J gene: TRBJ2-3; V gene: TRBV20-1; CDR3 DNA: TGCAGTGCCGGCCCAGATACGCAGTATTTT; CDR3 protein: CSAGPDTQYF
clone size: -; D gene: -; J gene: TRBJ1-2; V gene: TRBV19; CDR3 DNA: TGTGCCAGTAGTACACTAGAACACGGATATGGCTACACCTTC; CDR3 protein: CASSTLEHGYGYTF
clone size: -; D gene: -; J gene: TRBJ2-7; V gene: TRBV1; CDR3 DNA: TGCACCAGCAGCCAAGATCCCCAGGGGGAGGACGAGCAGTACTTC; CDR3 protein: CTSSQDPQGEDEQYF
clone size: -; D gene: TRBD1; J gene: TRBJ1-2; V gene: TRBV5-3; CDR3 DNA: TGTGCCAGAAGATATCAGGGGGCGCGGGGCTACACCTTC; CDR3 protein: CARRYQGARGYTF
clone size: -; D gene: -; J gene: TRBJ2-5; V gene: TRBV28; CDR3 DNA: TGTGCCAGCAGTCCAAGGGTGAGGGGGAGTGGAGAGACCCAGTACTTC; CDR3 protein: CASSPRVRGSGETQYF
clone size: -; D gene: TRBD1; J gene: TRBJ1-4; V gene: TRBV30; CDR3 DNA: TGTGCCTGGAGTGTACGGACAGGGCCTAATGAAAAACTGTTTTTT; CDR3 protein: CAWSVRTGPNEKLFF
clone size: -; D gene: -; J gene: TRBJ1-2; V gene: TRBV5-1; CDR3 DNA: TGCGCCAGCAGCTTGGATAGGGCTTCTATGGGCTACACCTTC; CDR3 protein: CASSLDRASMGYTF
clone size: -; D gene: TRBD1; J gene: TRBJ2-7; V gene: TRBV28; CDR3 DNA: TGTGCCAGCAGACCTGGACAGGGCCTCGAGCAGTACTTC; CDR3 protein: CASRPGQGLEQYF
clone size: -; D gene: TRBD2; J gene: TRBJ2-2; V gene: TRBV6-1; CDR3 DNA: TGTGCCAGCACCTTTAGCCGGGGGGGAGCTGGGGAGCTGTTTTTT; CDR3 protein: CASTFSRGGAGELFF
clone size: -; D gene: -; J gene: TRBJ1-5; V gene: TRBV4-3; CDR3 DNA: TGCGCCAGCAGTCGGGTTATTAGGGCGGGCGAGCCCCAGCATTTT; CDR3 protein: CASSRVIRAGEPQHF
clone size: -; D gene: -; J gene: TRBJ2-7; V gene: TRBV11-2; CDR3 DNA: TGTGCCAGCAGCAACCCCCAGACCTACGAGCAGTACTTC; CDR3 protein: CASSNPQTYEQYF
clone size: -; D gene: -; J gene: TRBJ2-7; V gene: TRBV14; CDR3 DNA: TGTGCCAGCAGCCAAGGTCCCGCGAACCCCTACGAGCAGTACTTC; CDR3 protein: CASSQGPANPYEQYF
clone size: once; D gene: TRBD1; J gene: TRBJ1-5; V gene: TRBV28; CDR3 DNA: TGTGCCAGCAGTTCGACAGGGGGCGCAGAGCCCCAGCATTTT; CDR3 protein: CASSSTGGAEPQHF
clone size: -; D gene: -; J gene: TRBJ2-7; V gene: TRBV5-4; CDR3 DNA: TGTGCCAGCAGCCCAGGGAGATCGGCCTACGAGCAGTACTTC; CDR3 protein: CASSPGRSAYEQYF
clone size: -; D gene: -; J gene: TRBJ2-7; V gene: TRBV18; CDR3 DNA: TGTGCCAGCTCTGGGCTAGCTAGCTCCTACGAGCAGTACTTC; CDR3 protein: CASSGLASSYEQYF
clone size: few; D gene: -; J gene: TRBJ1-2; V gene: TRBV20-1; CDR3 DNA: TGCAGTGCTAGAGATGTACCCACGGGGCACTTC; CDR3 protein: CSARDVPTGHF
clone size: -; D gene: -; J gene: TRBJ1-2; V gene: TRBV7-2; CDR3 DNA: TGTGCCAGCAGTTTCTTTACAGGGTCCTATGGCTACACCTTC; CDR3 protein: CASSFFTGSYGYTF
clone size: -; D gene: -; J gene: TRBJ2-2; V gene: TRBV6-1; CDR3 DNA: TGTGCCATTTACGGAGGGACTGCCGGGGAGCTGTTTTTT; CDR3 protein: CAIYGGTAGELFF
clone size: -; D gene: TRBD1; J gene: TRBJ1-6; V gene: TRBV28; CDR3 DNA: TGTGCCAGCAGTTTATCCGGGACAGGGTTTACTTCACCCCTCCACTTT; CDR3 protein: CASSLSGTGFTSPLHF
clone size: -; D gene: -; J gene: TRBJ2-4; V gene: TRBV6-1; CDR3 DNA: TGTGCCAGCAGTGAAGGGTGGAACATTCAGTACTTC; CDR3 protein: CASSEGWNIQYF
clone size: -; D gene: TRBD1; J gene: TRBJ2-5; V gene: TRBV19; CDR3 DNA: TGTGCCAGTAGTTCCGGGACAGGGTACCAAGAGACCCAGTACTTC; CDR3 protein: CASSSGTGYQETQYF
clone size: few; D gene: TRBD2; J gene: TRBJ2-5; V gene: TRBV19; CDR3 DNA: TGTGCCAGTAGTATGAGTAGCGGGGGGGCTTTGATGGAGACCCAGTACTTC; CDR3 protein: CASSMSSGGALMETQYF
clone size: -; D gene: -; J gene: TRBJ1-2; V gene: TRBV28; CDR3 DNA: TGTGCCAGCAGTTCATCCCCTCTTAACTATGGCTACACCTTC; CDR3 protein: CASSSSPLNYGYTF
clone size: -; D gene: TRBD1; J gene: TRBJ2-7; V gene: TRBV6-5; CDR3 DNA: TGTGCCAGCAGGAAGGACAGGGCCCCCTACGAGCAGTACTTC; CDR3 protein: CASRKDRAPYEQYF
clone size: -; D gene: -; J gene: TRBJ2-5; V gene: TRBV7-2; CDR3 DNA: TGTGCCAGCAGCTCGACCCCCGGGGAGACCCAGTACTTC; CDR3 protein: CASSSTPGETQYF
clone size: -; D gene: -; J gene: TRBJ1-5; V gene: TRBV6-5; CDR3 DNA: TGTGCCAGCAGTTACATGCGGGACGGTAATCAGCCCCAGCATTTT; CDR3 protein: CASSYMRDGNQPQHF
clone size: -; D gene: TRBD2; J gene: TRBJ2-7; V gene: TRBV11-2; CDR3 DNA: TGTGCCAGCTCGGCGGGGGGGGAGCAGTACTTC; CDR3 protein: CASSAGGEQYF
clone size: -; D gene: TRBD1; J gene: TRBJ1-6; V gene: TRBV28; CDR3 DNA: TGTGCCAGCCGGGACAGGAATTCACCCCTCCACTTT; CDR3 protein: CASRDRNSPLHF
clone size: -; D gene: TRBD1; J gene: TRBJ2-3; V gene: TRBV10-3; CDR3 DNA: TGTGCCATCAGTACAGGGGACAGCACAGATACGCAGTATTTT; CDR3 protein: CAISTGDSTDTQYF
clone size: -; D gene: TRBD2; J gene: TRBJ2-5; V gene: TRBV7-8; CDR3 DNA: TGTGCCAGCAGCACCGGGGGGATCTACCAAGAGACCCAGTACTTC; CDR3 protein: CASSTGGIYQETQYF